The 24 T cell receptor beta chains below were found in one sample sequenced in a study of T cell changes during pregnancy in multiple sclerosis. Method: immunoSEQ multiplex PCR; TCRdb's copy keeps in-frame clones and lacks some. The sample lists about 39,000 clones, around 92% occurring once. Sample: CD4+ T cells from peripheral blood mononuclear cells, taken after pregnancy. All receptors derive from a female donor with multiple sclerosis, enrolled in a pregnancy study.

Written as DNA, the CDR3 is TGTGCCTGGAGTGAGAACGGTTTACCTAACTATGGCTACACCTTC. Encoded protein: CAWSENGLPNYGYTF. This chain links TRBV30 with TRBJ1-2; the D is unclear. CDR3 size: 15 residues. The V end was cut by 1 base, the J end by 0 bases, with 12 bases between. The germline V gene encodes CDR1 GTSNPN and CDR2 SVGIG (reference sequence).

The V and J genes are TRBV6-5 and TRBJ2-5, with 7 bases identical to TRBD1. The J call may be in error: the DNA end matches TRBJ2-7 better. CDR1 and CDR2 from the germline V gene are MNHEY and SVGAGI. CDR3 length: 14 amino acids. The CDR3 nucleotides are TGTGCCAGCAGAGCCGGACAGGTTAGCTACGAGCAGTACTTC. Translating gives CASRAGQVSYEQYF.

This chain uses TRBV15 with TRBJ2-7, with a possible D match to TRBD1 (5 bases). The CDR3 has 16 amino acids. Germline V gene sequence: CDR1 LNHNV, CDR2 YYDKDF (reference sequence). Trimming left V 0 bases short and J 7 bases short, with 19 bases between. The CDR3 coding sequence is TGTGCCACCAGCAGAGATAAGGCAGGGTTCGGTTGGGAGCAGTACTTC. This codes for CATSRDKAGFGWEQYF.

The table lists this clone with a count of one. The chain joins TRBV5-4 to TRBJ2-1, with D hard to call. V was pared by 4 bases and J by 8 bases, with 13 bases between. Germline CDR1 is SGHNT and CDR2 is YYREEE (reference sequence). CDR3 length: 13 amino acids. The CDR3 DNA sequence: TGTGCCAGCAGCCCTAACACGGGTTATGAGCAGTTCTTC. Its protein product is CASSPNTGYEQFF.

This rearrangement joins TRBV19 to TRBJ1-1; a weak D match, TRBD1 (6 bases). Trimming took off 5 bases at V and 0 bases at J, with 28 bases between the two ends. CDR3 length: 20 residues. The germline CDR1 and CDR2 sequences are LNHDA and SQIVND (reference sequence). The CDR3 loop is CASSDETGTHYQGMNTEAFF. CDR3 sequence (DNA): TGTGCCAGTAGTGATGAGACCGGGACACACTACCAGGGGATGAACACTGAAGCTTTCTTT.

In nucleotides, the CDR3 is TGTGCCACCAGCAGAGTTTCAGCGGGAGGGACCCGGGACAGATATATTGCAACTAATGAAAAACTGTTTTTT. Amino acid sequence: CATSRVSAGGTRDRYIATNEKLFF. The chain recombines TRBV15 with TRBJ1-4; 7 nucleotides agree with TRBD1. Germline V gives CDR1 LNHNV, CDR2 YYDKDF (reference sequence). The ends lost 1 base at V and 0 bases at J; junction bases unmatched: 26. The CDR3 covers 24 residues.

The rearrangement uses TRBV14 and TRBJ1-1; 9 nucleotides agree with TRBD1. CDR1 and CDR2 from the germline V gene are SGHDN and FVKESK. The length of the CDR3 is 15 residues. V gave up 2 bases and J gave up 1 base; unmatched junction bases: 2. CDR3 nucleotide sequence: TGTGCCAGCAGCCAAAACAGGGGGCAGAACACTGAAGCTTTCTTT. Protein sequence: CASSQNRGQNTEAFF.

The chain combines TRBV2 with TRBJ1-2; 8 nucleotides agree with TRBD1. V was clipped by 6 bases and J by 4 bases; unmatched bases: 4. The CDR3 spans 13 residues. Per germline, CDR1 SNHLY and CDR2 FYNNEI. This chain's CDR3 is CASSGDRGYGYTF. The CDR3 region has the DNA TGTGCCAGCAGCGGAGACAGGGGCTATGGCTACACCTTC.

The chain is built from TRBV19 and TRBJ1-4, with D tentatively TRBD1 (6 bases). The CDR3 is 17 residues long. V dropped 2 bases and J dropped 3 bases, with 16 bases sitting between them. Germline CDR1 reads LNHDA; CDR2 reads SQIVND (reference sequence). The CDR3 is CASSIRQGMWANEKLFF. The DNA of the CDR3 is TGTGCCAGTAGTATAAGGCAGGGGATGTGGGCTAATGAAAAACTGTTTTTT.

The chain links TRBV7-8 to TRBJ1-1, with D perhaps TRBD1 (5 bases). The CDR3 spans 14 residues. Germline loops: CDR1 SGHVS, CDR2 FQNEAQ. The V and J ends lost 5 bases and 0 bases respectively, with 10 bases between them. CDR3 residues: CASSLRQLNTEAFF. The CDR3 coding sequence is TGTGCCAGCAGCCTAAGACAGCTGAACACTGAAGCTTTCTTT.

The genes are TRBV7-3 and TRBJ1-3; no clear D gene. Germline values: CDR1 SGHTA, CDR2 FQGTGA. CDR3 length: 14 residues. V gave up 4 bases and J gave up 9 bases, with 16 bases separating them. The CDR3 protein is CASSSRPAGGTIYF. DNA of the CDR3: TGTGCCAGCAGCTCCCGACCGGCCGGAGGCACCATATATTTT. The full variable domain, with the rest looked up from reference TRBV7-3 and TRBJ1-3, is GAGVSQTPSNKVTEKGKYVELRCDPISGHTALYWYRQSLGQGPEFLIYFQGTGAADDSGLPNDRFFAVRPEGSVSTLKIQRTERGDSAVYLCASSSRPAGGTIYFGEGSWLTVV.

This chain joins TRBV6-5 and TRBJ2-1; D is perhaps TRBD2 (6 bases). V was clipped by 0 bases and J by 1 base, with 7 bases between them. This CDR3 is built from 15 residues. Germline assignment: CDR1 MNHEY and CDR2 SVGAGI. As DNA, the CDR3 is TGTGCCAGCAGTTACTCGGGGGGTTCCTACAATGAGCAGTTCTTC. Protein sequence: CASSYSGGSYNEQFF.

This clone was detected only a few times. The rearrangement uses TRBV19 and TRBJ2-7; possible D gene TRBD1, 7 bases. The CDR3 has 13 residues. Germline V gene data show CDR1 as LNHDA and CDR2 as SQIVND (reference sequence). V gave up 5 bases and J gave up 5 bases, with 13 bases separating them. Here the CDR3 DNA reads TGTGCCAGTAGTCCAGGGGGGAGCGACGAGCAGTACTTC. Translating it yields CASSPGGSDEQYF. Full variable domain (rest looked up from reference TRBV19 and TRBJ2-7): DGGITQSPKYLFRKEGQNVTLSCEQNLNHDAMYWYRQDPGQGLRLIYYSQIVNDFQKGDIAEGYSVSREKKESFPLTVTSAQKNPTAFYLCASSPGGSDEQYFGPGTRLTVT.

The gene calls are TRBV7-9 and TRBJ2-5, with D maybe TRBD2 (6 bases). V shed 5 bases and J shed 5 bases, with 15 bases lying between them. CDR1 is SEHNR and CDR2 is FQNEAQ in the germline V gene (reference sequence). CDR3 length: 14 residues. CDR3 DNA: TGTGCCAGCAGCCTCCAGACGGGGGAGGAGACCCAGTACTTC. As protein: CASSLQTGEETQYF. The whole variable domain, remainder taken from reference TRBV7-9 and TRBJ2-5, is DTGVSQNPRHKITKRGQNVTFRCDPISEHNRLYWYRQTLGQGPEFLTYFQNEAQLEKSRLLSDRFSAERPKGSFSTLEIQRTEQGDSAMYLCASSLQTGEETQYFGPGTRLLVL.

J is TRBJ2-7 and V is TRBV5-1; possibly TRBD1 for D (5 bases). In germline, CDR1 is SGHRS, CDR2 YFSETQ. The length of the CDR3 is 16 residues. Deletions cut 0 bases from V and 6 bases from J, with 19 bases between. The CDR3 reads CASSLDFRAESREQYF. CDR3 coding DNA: TGCGCCAGCAGCTTGGATTTCAGGGCAGAGTCCCGCGAGCAGTACTTC.

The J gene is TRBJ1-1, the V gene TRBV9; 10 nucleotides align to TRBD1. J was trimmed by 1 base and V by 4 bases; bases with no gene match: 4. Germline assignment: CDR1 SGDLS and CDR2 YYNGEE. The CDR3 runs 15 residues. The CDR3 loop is CASSPRQGANTEAFF. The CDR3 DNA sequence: TGTGCCAGCAGCCCCCGACAGGGGGCGAACACTGAAGCTTTCTTT. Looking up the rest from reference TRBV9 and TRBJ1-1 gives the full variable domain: DSGVTQTPKHLITATGQRVTLRCSPRSGDLSVYWYQQSLDQGLQFLIQYYNGEERAKGNILERFSAQQFPDLHSELNLSSLELGDSALYFCASSPRQGANTEAFFGQGTRLTVV.

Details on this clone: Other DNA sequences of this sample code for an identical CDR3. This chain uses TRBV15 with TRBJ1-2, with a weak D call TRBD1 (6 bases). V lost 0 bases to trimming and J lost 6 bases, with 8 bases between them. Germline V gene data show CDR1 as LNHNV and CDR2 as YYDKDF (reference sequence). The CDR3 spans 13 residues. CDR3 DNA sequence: TGTGCCACCAGCAGAGAAGAGGGGGATGGCTACACCTTC. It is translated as CATSREEGDGYTF. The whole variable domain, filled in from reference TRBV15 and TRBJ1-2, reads DAMVIQNPRYQVTQFGKPVTLSCSQTLNHNVMYWYQQKSSQAPKLLFHYYDKDFNNEADTPDNFQSRRPNTSFCFLDIRSPGLGDTAMYLCATSREEGDGYTFGSGTRLTVV.

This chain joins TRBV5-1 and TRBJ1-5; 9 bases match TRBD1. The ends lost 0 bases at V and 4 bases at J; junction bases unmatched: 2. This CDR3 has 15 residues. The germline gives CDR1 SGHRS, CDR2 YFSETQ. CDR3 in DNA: TGCGCCAGCAGCTTGGACGGACAGGGGAATCAGCCCCAGCATTTT. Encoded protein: CASSLDGQGNQPQHF.

Here the CDR3 DNA reads TGTGCCATCAGTGAGTCGGTGGGGAGCGGCTACACCTTC. Translation gives CAISESVGSGYTF. V gene TRBV10-3 combines with J gene TRBJ1-2; D gene uncertain. Per germline, CDR1 ENHRY and CDR2 SYGVKD. V shed 0 bases and J shed 8 bases, with 10 bases lying between them. CDR3 length: 13 amino acids.

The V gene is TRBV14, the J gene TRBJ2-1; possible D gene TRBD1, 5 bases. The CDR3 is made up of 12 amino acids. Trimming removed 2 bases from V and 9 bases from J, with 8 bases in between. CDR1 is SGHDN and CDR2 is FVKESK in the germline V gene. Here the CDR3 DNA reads TGTGCCAGCAGCCAACAGGGTATTGAGCAGTTCTTC. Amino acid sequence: CASSQQGIEQFF.

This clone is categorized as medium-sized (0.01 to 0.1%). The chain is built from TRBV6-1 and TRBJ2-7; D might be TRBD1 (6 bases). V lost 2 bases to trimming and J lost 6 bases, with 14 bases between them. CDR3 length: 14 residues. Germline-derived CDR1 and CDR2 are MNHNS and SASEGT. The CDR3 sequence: CASSEMVSRGEQYF. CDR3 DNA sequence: TGTGCCAGCAGTGAAATGGTTAGCAGGGGCGAGCAGTACTTC.

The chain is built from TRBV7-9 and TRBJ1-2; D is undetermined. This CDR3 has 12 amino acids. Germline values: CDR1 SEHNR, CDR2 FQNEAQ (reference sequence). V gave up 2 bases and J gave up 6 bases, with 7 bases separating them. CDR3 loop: CASSLTRDGYTF. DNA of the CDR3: TGTGCCAGCAGCTTAACTCGGGATGGCTACACCTTC.

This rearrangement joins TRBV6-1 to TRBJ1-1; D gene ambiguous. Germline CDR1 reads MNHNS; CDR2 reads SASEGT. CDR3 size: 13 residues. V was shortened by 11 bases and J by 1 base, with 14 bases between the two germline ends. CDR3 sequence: CAGRFGGNTEAFF. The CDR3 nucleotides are TGTGCCGGGAGGTTCGGCGGGAACACTGAAGCTTTCTTT.

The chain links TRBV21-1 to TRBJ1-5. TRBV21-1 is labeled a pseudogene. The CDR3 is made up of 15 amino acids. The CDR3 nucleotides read TGTGCCAGCATCACCGGGGCAGGAGGGGATCAGCCCCAGCATTTT. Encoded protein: CASITGAGGDQPQHF.